Listed here are 28 T cell receptor beta chains from one sample, sequenced in a study of blood T cell repertoires in COVID-19. Generated by immunoSEQ multiplex PCR, the TCRdb table keeps only in-frame clones and is missing some. Of 250,000 or so clones listed, approximately 86% were seen once; the top ten hold more than 4.5%. Sample: peripheral blood. These receptors originate from a woman aged 55-69 years with COVID-19, enrolled during active disease.

The CDR3 region is CASSYTQGGYTF. In DNA form, the CDR3 reads TGTGCCAGCAGTTACACGCAGGGAGGCTACACCTTC. The chain combines TRBV6-2 or TRBV6-3 with TRBJ1-2; tentatively, D is TRBD1 (5 bases). The CDR3 has 12 amino acids. Trimming removed 2 bases at V and 8 bases at J, with 9 bases between. Germline-derived CDR1 and CDR2 are MNHEY and SVGEGT.

This rearrangement joins TRBV12-3 or TRBV12-4 to TRBJ2-2; D not certain. Trimming removed 3 bases from V and 5 bases from J, with 4 bases in between. The CDR3 is made up of 12 amino acids. CDR3 residues: CASSFYTGELFF. DNA for the CDR3: TGTGCCAGCAGTTTTTATACCGGGGAGCTGTTTTTT.

The genes are TRBV6-1 and TRBJ2-1, with a possible D match to TRBD2 (6 bases). Trimming pared 3 bases from V and 4 bases from J, leaving 10 bases between. Germline V gives CDR1 MNHNS, CDR2 SASEGT. This CDR3 region has 14 residues. The CDR3 DNA is TGTGCCAGCAGTGATAGCGGTCCTTACAATGAGCAGTTCTTC. This gives the protein CASSDSGPYNEQFF.

The chain has TRBV2 and TRBJ2-7, with 13 bases that match TRBD2. Per germline, CDR1 SNHLY and CDR2 FYNNEI. V lost 4 bases, J lost 6 bases, and 3 bases stayed unmatched. This CDR3 spans 14 amino acids. The DNA for the CDR3 is TGTGCCAGCAGTGGACTAGCGGGAGGCTTCGAGCAGTACTTC. Translation gives CASSGLAGGFEQYF.

This chain connects TRBV28 to TRBJ1-1, with D unclear. The CDR3 covers 14 residues. The germline V gene encodes CDR1 MDHEN and CDR2 SYDVKM. Trimming shortened V by 3 bases and J by 4 bases, and 12 bases separated the two germline ends. The CDR3 region is CASSFRGSGTEAFF. Written as DNA, the CDR3 is TGTGCCAGCAGTTTTAGAGGGAGTGGCACTGAAGCTTTCTTT.

The V call is TRBV10-3, the J call TRBJ2-5, with no clear D. Germline-derived CDR1 and CDR2 are ENHRY and SYGVKD. Trimming shortened V by 5 bases and J by 5 bases, and 9 bases separated the two germline ends. The CDR3 is made up of 12 amino acids. CDR3 region: CAISFQRETQYF. The CDR3 DNA sequence: TGTGCCATCAGTTTTCAGCGTGAGACCCAGTACTTC.

The chain uses TRBV28 and TRBJ2-7; 9 positions match TRBD1. This CDR3 region has 15 residues. Germline lookup yields CDR1 MDHEN and CDR2 SYDVKM. The V segment lost 5 bases and the J segment 2 bases; nucleotides outside the gene matches: 7. The CDR3: CASSEPGQGTYEQYF. CDR3 sequence (DNA): TGTGCCAGCAGTGAACCGGGACAGGGTACCTACGAGCAGTACTTC.

This chain connects TRBV5-1 to TRBJ1-6; D may be TRBD1 (5 bases). The CDR3 length is 15 residues. Trimming shortened V by 1 base and J by 14 bases, and 19 bases separated the two germline ends. Germline V gene lookup returns CDR1 SGHRS and CDR2 YFSETQ. CDR3 in amino acids: CASSLKQASEGSLHF. CDR3 nucleotide sequence: TGCGCCAGCAGCTTGAAACAGGCCTCGGAGGGGTCCCTCCACTTT.

The CDR3 DNA follows: TGTGCCAGCAGCCCACAGGGGTATATCGGTAATGAAAAACTGTTTTTT. As protein: CASSPQGYIGNEKLFF. The chain has TRBV7-9 and TRBJ1-4; 7 bases fit TRBD1. V lost 5 bases and J lost 4; bases outside the gene matches: 10. Per germline, CDR1 SEHNR and CDR2 FQNEAQ (reference sequence). The CDR3 sequence is 16 residues long. The full variable domain, with the rest looked up from reference TRBV7-9 and TRBJ1-4, is DTGVSQNPRHKITKRGQNVTFRCDPISEHNRLYWYRQTLGQGPEFLTYFQNEAQLEKSRLLSDRFSAERPKGSFSTLEIQRTEQGDSAMYLCASSPQGYIGNEKLFFGSGTQLSVL.

This clone was counted ten times or more. This rearrangement joins TRBV25-1 to TRBJ2-7, with D hard to call. CDR3 length equals 10 residues. Trimming took 6 bases from V and 3 from J, leaving 3 bases between them. The germline CDR1 and CDR2 sequences are MGHDK and SYGVNS. As DNA, the CDR3 is TGTGCCAGCAGCTACTACGAGCAGTACTTC. Protein sequence: CASSYYEQYF.

The CDR3 DNA follows: TGTGCCAGCAGCTTCTACAGGGGGCAAGGCTACACCTTC. Amino acids: CASSFYRGQGYTF. The V call is TRBV5-6, the J call TRBJ1-2, with 9 nucleotides matching TRBD1. Trimming removed 2 bases from V and 8 bases from J; junction bases left unmatched: 4. Germline V CDR1 and CDR2: SGHDT, YYEEEE. This CDR3 is 13 amino acids long.

This rearrangement joins TRBV30 to TRBJ2-1; 9 nucleotides line up with TRBD2. CDR3 length: 14 residues. Germline V gene data show CDR1 as GTSNPN and CDR2 as SVGIG (reference sequence). The V segment lost 1 base and the J segment 3 bases; nucleotides outside the gene matches: 1. CDR3 residues: CAWSETSGYNEQFF. The CDR3 DNA follows: TGTGCCTGGAGTGAGACTAGCGGCTACAATGAGCAGTTCTTC.

Comments on this clone: The sample holds other DNA sequences that translate to the same CDR3. This chain uses TRBV18 with TRBJ2-3; TRBD2 aligns across 7 bases. V lost 6 bases to trimming and J lost 1 base; unmatched junction nucleotides: 7. This CDR3 spans 15 amino acids. CDR1 is KGHSH and CDR2 is LQKENI in the germline V gene. The CDR3 nucleotides read TGTGCCAGCTCCCCCCTCGCGGGAGGCACAGATACGCAGTATTTT. This translates into CASSPLAGGTDTQYF.

CDR3 DNA sequence: TGTGCCTGGAGTAGCTACCTCTACAATGAGCAGTTCTTC. Translating it yields CAWSSYLYNEQFF. The chain is built from TRBV30 and TRBJ2-1; D unclear. There are 13 residues in the CDR3. Trimming pared 2 bases from V and 3 bases from J, leaving 8 bases between. The germline V gene has CDR1 GTSNPN and CDR2 SVGIG (reference sequence).

The chain couples TRBV9 to TRBJ1-2; 9 bases match TRBD1. This CDR3 contains 15 residues. Germline CDR1 reads SGDLS; CDR2 reads YYNGEE. Losses at the gene ends were 0 bases for V and 2 bases for J; bases not matched to a gene: 2. CDR3 DNA: TGTGCCAGCAGCGTAGTGGGACAGGGCAACTATGGCTACACCTTC. Its translation is CASSVVGQGNYGYTF.

This rearrangement joins TRBV11-2 to TRBJ2-3; 9 bases are a match to TRBD2. The junction had 3 bases not matched to a gene; V was cut back by 1 base and J by 1 base. Germline V gene data show CDR1 as SGHAT and CDR2 as FQNNGV. This CDR3 is built from 16 residues. The CDR3 DNA sequence: TGTGCCAGCAGCTTAGGTCTAGCGGGACGCACAGATACGCAGTATTTT. Its protein product is CASSLGLAGRTDTQYF.

The rearrangement uses TRBV5-1 and TRBJ2-5; D is possibly TRBD2 (5 bases). The ends were cut back, 4 bases at V and 5 bases at J, with 18 bases in the middle. This CDR3 is built from 15 residues. The V gene's germline CDR1 is SGHRS and CDR2 YFSETQ. CDR3 nucleotide sequence: TGCGCCAGCAGCCAGTCGGACGCACCGGGGGAGACCCAGTACTTC. Translation gives CASSQSDAPGETQYF. The full variable domain, rest sourced from reference TRBV5-1 and TRBJ2-5, is KAGVTQTPRYLIKTRGQQVTLSCSPISGHRSVSWYQQTPGQGLQFLFEYFSETQRNKGNFPGRFSGRQFSNSRSEMNVSTLELGDSALYLCASSQSDAPGETQYFGPGTRLLVL.

V gene TRBV10-3 combines with J gene TRBJ2-2; D is unresolved. The ends were cut back, 10 bases at V and 2 bases at J, with 20 bases in the middle. CDR1 and CDR2 from the germline V gene are ENHRY and SYGVKD. This CDR3 comprises 16 residues. The CDR3 reads CATRKSEALNTGELFF. The CDR3 DNA is TGTGCCACCAGGAAGTCAGAGGCGCTTAACACCGGGGAGCTGTTTTTT.

The chain recombines TRBV7-9 with TRBJ2-1, with 7 bases lining up with TRBD2. CDR3 length: 17 residues. The germline CDR1 and CDR2 sequences are SEHNR and FQNEAQ (reference sequence). J was trimmed by 7 bases and V by 1 base; bases with no gene match: 13. Written as DNA, the CDR3 is TGTGCCAGCAGCTTAGGTGGTTTGCTAGCGGAATATAATGAGCAGTTCTTC. It encodes CASSLGGLLAEYNEQFF.

The chain is built from TRBV7-3 and TRBJ2-3; 8 bases are a match to TRBD1. Trimming cost V 5 bases and J 3 bases; bases outside gene matches: 7. Germline assignment: CDR1 SGHTA and CDR2 FQGTGA. The CDR3 spans 15 residues. The CDR3 DNA sequence: TGTGCCAGCAGCCCTACCGGACAGGGAACAGATACGCAGTATTTT. The encoded protein is CASSPTGQGTDTQYF.

The genes are TRBV27 and TRBJ2-7; possibly TRBD1 for D (6 bases). Deletions cut 11 bases from V and 1 base from J, with 18 bases between. This CDR3 contains 14 residues. The germline V gene encodes CDR1 MNHEY and CDR2 SMNVEV (reference sequence). The CDR3 DNA is TGTGCCGACCCTAGGGGACATCAATCCTACGAGCAGTACTTC. Its protein is CADPRGHQSYEQYF.

With regard to this clone: One junction end does not reproduce the germline sequence, and a read error may be involved. V gene TRBV6-5 combines with J gene TRBJ1-2, with 7 bases matching TRBD1. CDR1 MNHEY and CDR2 SVGAGI come from the germline V gene. The CDR3 has 13 residues. In nucleotides, the CDR3 is TGTGCCAGCAGTGACTCACAGGGGTATGGCTACACCTTC. This translates into CASSDSQGYGYTF.

The V and J genes are TRBV9 and TRBJ2-2; TRBD2 might be the D (7 bases). The CDR3 length is 15 residues. Germline CDR1 reads SGDLS; CDR2 reads YYNGEE. Trimming took 4 bases from V and 7 from J, leaving 17 bases between them. The CDR3 nucleotides read TGTGCCAGCAGCACCCACGGGGGGCGTGGCGGGGAGCTGTTTTTT. Translating it yields CASSTHGGRGGELFF.

This clone was observed once. V and J are TRBV28 and TRBJ1-5; 9 bases are a match to TRBD1. The trim removed 5 bases at V and 6 bases at J, leaving 8 bases unmatched. Germline V lookup: CDR1 MDHEN, CDR2 SYDVKM. The CDR3 has 15 amino acids. The CDR3 sequence is CASSPRGQGVQPQHF. The DNA of the CDR3 is TGTGCCAGCAGTCCCCGGGGACAGGGTGTTCAGCCCCAGCATTTT. The whole variable domain, filled in from reference TRBV28 and TRBJ1-5, reads DVKVTQSSRYLVKRTGEKVFLECVQDMDHENMFWYRQDPGLGLRLIYFSYDVKMKEKGDIPEGYSVSREKKERFSLILESASTNQTSMYLCASSPRGQGVQPQHFGDGTRLSIL.

The chain is built from TRBV9 and TRBJ2-1; D may be TRBD2 (5 bases). This CDR3 is 17 amino acids long. The V gene lost 0 bases and the J gene lost 4 bases, with 17 bases spanning the gap. CDR1 SGDLS and CDR2 YYNGEE come from the germline V gene. The DNA of the CDR3 is TGTGCCAGCAGCGTAGATCTAGCCGGTAGGATATACAATGAGCAGTTCTTC. Protein: CASSVDLAGRIYNEQFF. Together with reference TRBV9 and TRBJ2-1, the CDR3 gives the full variable domain: DSGVTQTPKHLITATGQRVTLRCSPRSGDLSVYWYQQSLDQGLQFLIQYYNGEERAKGNILERFSAQQFPDLHSELNLSSLELGDSALYFCASSVDLAGRIYNEQFFGPGTRLTVL.

The J gene is TRBJ2-1, the V gene TRBV5-4; 11 nucleotides line up with TRBD1. CDR1 and CDR2 (germline): SGHNT, YYREEE (reference sequence). V trimming: 3 bases; J trimming: 4 bases; junction bases outside the gene matches: 3. There are 15 residues in the CDR3. CDR3 nucleotide sequence: TGTGCCAGCAGCTACGGGACAGGGGGTTACAATGAGCAGTTCTTC. It encodes CASSYGTGGYNEQFF.

V is TRBV7-3 and J is TRBJ1-2; possible D gene TRBD1, 6 bases. Deletions cut 5 bases from V and 14 bases from J, with 21 bases between. Germline V gives CDR1 SGHTA, CDR2 FQGTGA. The CDR3 is 13 residues long. CDR3 protein: CASSGIQGGPGTF. DNA for the CDR3: TGTGCCAGCAGCGGAATACAGGGTGGCCCCGGTACCTTC.

This clone has only a few counts. J is TRBJ1-5 and V is TRBV6-5; weak D call: TRBD1 (6 bases). Trimming stripped 3 bases from V and 6 bases from J, with 12 bases between. Germline V gene lookup returns CDR1 MNHEY and CDR2 SVGAGI. This CDR3 has 14 amino acids. The CDR3: CASSYGGGRQPQHF. As DNA, the CDR3 is TGTGCCAGCAGTTATGGGGGCGGACGTCAGCCCCAGCATTTT.